This T cell receptor (beta chain) was documented in a study of tumor and adjacent non-tumor tissue in lung cancer. Study-level information: The cohort had around eleven adenocarcinoma, 2 squamous cell and 1 small cell patients. Stage I to III disease affected about ten men and roughly five women aged about 30 to 85.

A modified ARM-PCR protocol with three rounds of nested PCR amplified TCRbeta. Each CDR3 protein gets one entry after TCRdb re-called the multiplex PCR reads with MiXCR. The sample records approximately 120,000 distinct CDR3 sequences, 60% to 80% being singletons. RNA was extracted from bulk tissue without any cell sorting. The normal lung tissue was taken more than 3 cm from the tumor edge. Study-level points and caveats: Tumor repertoires had a smaller top 100 clone share than normal lung. Compared with tumor, normal lung showed significantly lower TCR diversity.

The count of this clonotype is one. Its specificity is unknown. Between the trimmed V and J ends, which lost 0 bases and 5 bases, there was a span of 10 bases. Germline V lookup: CDR1 SGHRS, CDR2 YFSETQ. The CDR3 contains 14 residues. The chain couples TRBV5-1 to TRBJ2-3, with a possible D match to TRBD1 (5 bases). Sequencing was performed on distant non-tumor lung tissue. This TCR was sampled from a man in his 60s with non-small cell lung cancer. The CDR3 bases are TGCGCCAGCAGCTTGGGACAGCGCAAAGATACGCAGTATTTT. Translation: CASSLGQRKDTQYF.